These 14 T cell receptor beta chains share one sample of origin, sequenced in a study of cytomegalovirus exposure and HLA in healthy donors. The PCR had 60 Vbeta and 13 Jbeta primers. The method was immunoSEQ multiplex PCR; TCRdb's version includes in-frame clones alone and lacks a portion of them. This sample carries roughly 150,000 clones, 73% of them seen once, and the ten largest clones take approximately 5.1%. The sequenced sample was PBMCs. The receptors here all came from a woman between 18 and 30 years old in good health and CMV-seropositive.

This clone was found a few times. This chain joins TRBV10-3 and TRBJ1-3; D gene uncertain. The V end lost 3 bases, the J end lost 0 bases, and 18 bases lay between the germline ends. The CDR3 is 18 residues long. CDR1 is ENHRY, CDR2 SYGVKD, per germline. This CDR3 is CAISDAPGISSSGNTIYF. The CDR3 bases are TGTGCCATCAGTGATGCCCCGGGGATCAGTAGCTCTGGAAACACCATATATTTT.

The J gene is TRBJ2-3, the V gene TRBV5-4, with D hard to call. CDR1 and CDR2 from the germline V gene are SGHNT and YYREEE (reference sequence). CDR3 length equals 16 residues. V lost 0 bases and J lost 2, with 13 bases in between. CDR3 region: CASSLEGGSNTDTQYF. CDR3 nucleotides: TGTGCCAGCAGCTTGGAAGGCGGCAGTAACACAGATACGCAGTATTTT.

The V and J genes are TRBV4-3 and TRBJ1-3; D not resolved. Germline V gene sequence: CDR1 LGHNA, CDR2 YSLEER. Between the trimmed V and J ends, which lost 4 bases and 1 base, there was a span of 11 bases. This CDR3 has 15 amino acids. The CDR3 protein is CASSPEGVSGNTIYF. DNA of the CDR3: TGCGCCAGCAGCCCGGAGGGTGTTTCTGGAAACACCATATATTTT.

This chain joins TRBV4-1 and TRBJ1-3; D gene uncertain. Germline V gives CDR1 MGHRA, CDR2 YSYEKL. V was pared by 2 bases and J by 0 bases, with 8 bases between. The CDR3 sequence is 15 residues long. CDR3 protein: CASSQTKSSGNTIYF. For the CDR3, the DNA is TGCGCCAGCAGCCAAACCAAGAGCTCTGGAAACACCATATATTTT.

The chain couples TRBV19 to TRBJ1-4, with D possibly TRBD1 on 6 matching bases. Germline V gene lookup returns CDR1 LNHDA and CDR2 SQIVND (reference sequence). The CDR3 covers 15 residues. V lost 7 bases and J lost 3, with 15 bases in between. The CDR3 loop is CASTSVGAANEKLFF. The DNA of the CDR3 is TGTGCCAGTACCTCAGTGGGGGCGGCTAATGAAAAACTGTTTTTT.

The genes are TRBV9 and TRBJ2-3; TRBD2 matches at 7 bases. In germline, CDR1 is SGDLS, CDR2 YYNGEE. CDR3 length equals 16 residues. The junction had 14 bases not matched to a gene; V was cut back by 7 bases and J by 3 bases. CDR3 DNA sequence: TGTGCCAGCGCCAGTGGTTCGGGGAGGGGTACAGATACGCAGTATTTT. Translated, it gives CASASGSGRGTDTQYF.

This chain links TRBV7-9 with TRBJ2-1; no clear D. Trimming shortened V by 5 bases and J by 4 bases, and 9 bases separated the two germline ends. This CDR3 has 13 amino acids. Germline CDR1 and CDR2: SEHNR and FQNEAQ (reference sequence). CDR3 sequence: CASSLPPYNEQFF. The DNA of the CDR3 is TGTGCCAGCAGCCTCCCCCCTTACAATGAGCAGTTCTTC. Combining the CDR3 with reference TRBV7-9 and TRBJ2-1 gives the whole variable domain DTGVSQNPRHKITKRGQNVTFRCDPISEHNRLYWYRQTLGQGPEFLTYFQNEAQLEKSRLLSDRFSAERPKGSFSTLEIQRTEQGDSAMYLCASSLPPYNEQFFGPGTRLTVL.

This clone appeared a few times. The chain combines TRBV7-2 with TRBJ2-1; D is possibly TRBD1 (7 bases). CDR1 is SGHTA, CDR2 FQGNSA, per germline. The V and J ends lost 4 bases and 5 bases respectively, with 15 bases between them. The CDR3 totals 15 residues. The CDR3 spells CASSWEDRLNNEQFF. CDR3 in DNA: TGTGCCAGCAGCTGGGAGGACAGGCTAAACAATGAGCAGTTCTTC.

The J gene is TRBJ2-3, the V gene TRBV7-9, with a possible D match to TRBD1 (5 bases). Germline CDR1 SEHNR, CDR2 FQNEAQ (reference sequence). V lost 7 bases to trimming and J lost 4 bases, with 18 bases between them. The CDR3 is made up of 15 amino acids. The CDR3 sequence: CASTVGKGPPDTQYF. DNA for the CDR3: TGTGCCAGCACCGTGGGAAAGGGGCCGCCAGATACGCAGTATTTT.

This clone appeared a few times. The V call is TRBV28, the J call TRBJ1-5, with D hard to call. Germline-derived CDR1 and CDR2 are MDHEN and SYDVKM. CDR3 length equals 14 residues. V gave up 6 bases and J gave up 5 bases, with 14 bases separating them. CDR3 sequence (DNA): TGTGCCAGCAGACCCACCAACGGGGATCAGCCCCAGCATTTT. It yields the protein CASRPTNGDQPQHF.

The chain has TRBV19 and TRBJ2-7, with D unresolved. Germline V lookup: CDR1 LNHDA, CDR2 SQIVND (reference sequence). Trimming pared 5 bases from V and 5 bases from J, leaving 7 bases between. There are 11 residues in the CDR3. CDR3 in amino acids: CASSGQHEQYF. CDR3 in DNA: TGTGCCAGTAGTGGGCAACACGAGCAGTACTTC.

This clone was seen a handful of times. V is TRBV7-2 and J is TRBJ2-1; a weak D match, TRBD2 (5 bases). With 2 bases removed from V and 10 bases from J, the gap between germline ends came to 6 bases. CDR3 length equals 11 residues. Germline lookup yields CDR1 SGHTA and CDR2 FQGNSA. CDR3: CASSLPGEQFF. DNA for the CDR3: TGTGCCAGCAGCTTACCGGGGGAGCAGTTCTTC.

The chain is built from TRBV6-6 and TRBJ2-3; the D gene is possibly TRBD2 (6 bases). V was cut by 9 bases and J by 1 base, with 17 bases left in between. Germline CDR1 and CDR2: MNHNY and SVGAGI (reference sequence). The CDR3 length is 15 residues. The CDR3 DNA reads TGTGCCAGTCACCAGGGACTGTGGGGCACAGATACGCAGTATTTT. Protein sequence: CASHQGLWGTDTQYF.

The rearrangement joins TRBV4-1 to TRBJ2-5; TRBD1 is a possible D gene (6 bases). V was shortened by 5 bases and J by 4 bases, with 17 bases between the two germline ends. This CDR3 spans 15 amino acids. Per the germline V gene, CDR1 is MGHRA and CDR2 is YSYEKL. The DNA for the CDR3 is TGCGCCAGCAGCTCTCGGACAGAAGGCCGAGAGACCCAGTACTTC. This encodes CASSSRTEGRETQYF.